These T cell receptor beta chains were read from a single sample in a study of blood T cell repertoires in COVID-19. Assay: immunoSEQ multiplex PCR; the TCRdb copy retains only in-frame clones and omits some. The sample comprises around 250,000 clones, about 89% of which are singletons, and approximately 1.2% rests with the top ten. Sequencing used PBMCs or T cells enriched from blood (not recorded which). These receptors were obtained from a human donor in a cohort exposed to, infected with or recovered from COVID-19 (not recorded which). The donor label of this sample is uncertain. The CDR3 runs from the conserved cysteine through the conserved F or W. The order of the fields is D gene, clone size, J gene, V gene, CDR3 protein, CDR3 DNA. A D gene is named only where the DNA matches it firmly. Clone size, where shown, is once, few, many, or a class for clones that have expanded.

D: TRBD2
size: .
J: TRBJ2-7
V: TRBV19
CDR3: CASRLTSGGRYEQYF
DNA: TGTGCCAGTAGACTCACTAGCGGGGGGCGGTACGAGCAGTACTTC

D: TRBD1
size: .
J: TRBJ2-7
V: TRBV5-6
CDR3: CASSAGTGAHEQYF
DNA: TGTGCCAGCAGCGCCGGGACAGGGGCCCACGAGCAGTACTTC

D: TRBD1
size: few
J: TRBJ1-6
V: TRBV27
CDR3: CASSDAGQPNSPLHF
DNA: TGTGCCAGCAGTGACGCGGGACAGCCGAATTCACCCCTCCACTTT

D: TRBD2
size: .
J: TRBJ2-5
V: TRBV10-3
CDR3: CAIGRSGGQETQYF
DNA: TGTGCCATCGGCCGAAGCGGGGGGCAAGAGACCCAGTACTTC

D: .
size: once
J: TRBJ1-1
V: TRBV28
CDR3: CASSFQGFNTEAFF
DNA: TGTGCCAGCAGTTTTCAGGGCTTTAACACTGAAGCTTTCTTT

D: TRBD2
size: .
J: TRBJ2-5
V: TRBV2
CDR3: CASSVVPSGGETQYF
DNA: TGTGCCAGCAGTGTAGTACCTAGCGGGGGTGAGACCCAGTACTTC

D: .
size: .
J: TRBJ2-5
V: TRBV11-2
CDR3: CASSFPGPQETQYF
DNA: TGTGCCAGCAGCTTCCCTGGGCCCCAAGAGACCCAGTACTTC

D: TRBD1
size: .
J: TRBJ1-1
V: TRBV18
CDR3: CASSPRDRADGGTEAFF
DNA: TGTGCCAGCTCACCAAGGGACAGGGCTGATGGTGGCACTGAAGCTTTCTTT

D: .
size: .
J: TRBJ1-2
V: TRBV23-1
CDR3: CASRTEDGYTF
DNA: TGCGCCAGCAGGACAGAAGATGGCTACACCTTC

D: .
size: .
J: TRBJ1-5
V: TRBV13
CDR3: CASSSRGQPQHF
DNA: TGTGCCAGCAGCTCCAGGGGTCAGCCCCAGCATTTT

D: .
size: once
J: TRBJ2-2
V: TRBV5-4
CDR3: CASSLGRDWTGELFF
DNA: TGTGCCAGCAGCTTGGGGCGGGACTGGACCGGGGAGCTGTTTTTT

D: TRBD1
size: .
J: TRBJ1-5
V: TRBV29-1
CDR3: CSVGGQGVGQPQHF
DNA: TGCAGCGTTGGGGGACAGGGGGTCGGTCAGCCCCAGCATTTT

D: .
size: .
J: TRBJ2-3
V: TRBV11-3
CDR3: CASSFEGTDTQYF
DNA: TGTGCCAGCAGCTTTGAGGGCACAGATACGCAGTATTTT

D: .
size: .
J: TRBJ1-1
V: TRBV12-3/TRBV12-4
CDR3: CASFARGTEAFF
DNA: TGTGCCAGTTTTGCCAGAGGGACTGAAGCTTTCTTT

D: .
size: .
J: TRBJ2-5
V: TRBV6-5
CDR3: CASSYTRQETQYF
DNA: TGTGCCAGCAGTTACACTAGGCAAGAGACCCAGTACTTC

D: .
size: .
J: TRBJ2-7
V: TRBV7-8
CDR3: CASSSRRLKPYEQYF
DNA: TGTGCCAGCAGCTCGCGACGACTGAAGCCGTACGAGCAGTACTTC

D: .
size: .
J: TRBJ2-1
V: TRBV24-1
CDR3: CATSDFRDGTNEQFF
DNA: TGTGCCACCAGTGATTTCCGGGATGGGACTAATGAGCAGTTCTTC

D: .
size: few
J: TRBJ2-2
V: TRBV7-3
CDR3: CASRSGQNTGELFF
DNA: TGTGCCAGCAGGTCGGGACAGAACACCGGGGAGCTGTTTTTT

D: TRBD1
size: .
J: TRBJ1-5
V: TRBV30
CDR3: CAWTGQGSSPQHF
DNA: TGTGCCTGGACGGGACAGGGGTCATCGCCCCAGCATTTT

D: .
size: .
J: TRBJ1-2
V: TRBV7-9
CDR3: CASSRSDSLAYGYTF
DNA: TGTGCCAGCAGCCGCTCAGACAGCCTCGCCTATGGCTACACCTTC